The 11 T cell receptor beta chains below come from one sample, sequenced in a study of regulatory T cells in long-lasting Graves disease. Building of the TCR beta libraries involved iRepertoire HTBI primers and Arm-PCR of CDR3 regions. TCRdb itself ran the multiplex PCR reads through MiXCR, one entry per CDR3 protein. The sample records almost 450,000 distinct CDR3 sequences, less than 20% being singletons. Time point specified: newly diagnosed GD, antithyroid drugs for less than 3 months. From PBMCs, RNA was extracted and then used to make the TCR library. The sample also formed part of further work on T cells in Graves' hyperthyroidism and ophthalmopathy.

Here the sequenced sample was peripheral blood mononuclear cells (PBMCs), taken at new diagnosis, from a patient treated with antithyroid drugs. The receptors originated from a woman aged 25 to 39 with Graves disease.

V is TRBV20-1 and J is TRBJ1-2; 7 bases agree with TRBD1. The trim removed 6 bases at V and 4 bases at J, leaving 11 bases unmatched. This CDR3 has 14 residues. From germline, CDR1 is DFQATT and CDR2 SNEGSKA (reference sequence). The CDR3 DNA sequence: TGCAGTGCACCCCCGGGACAGCAAATCTATGGCTACACCTTC. Amino acids: CSAPPGQQIYGYTF.

This clonotype was seen repeatedly, ten times or more. This chain joins TRBV6-2 or TRBV6-3 and TRBJ2-6, with D perhaps matching TRBD1 or TRBD2 (7 bases each). Germline lookup yields CDR1 MNHEY and CDR2 SVGEGT. V dropped 2 bases and J dropped 1 base, with 15 bases sitting between them. This CDR3 has 18 amino acids. The CDR3 region is CASSYPQGGRSGANVLTF. The CDR3 DNA sequence: TGTGCCAGCAGTTACCCTCAGGGGGGGCGGTCTGGGGCCAACGTCCTGACTTTC.

This clonotype showed up just a few times. Given the absence of the conserved phenylalanine or tryptophan at the CDR3 end, a read error is likely. This chain connects TRBV20-1 to TRBJ1-1, with TRBD1 as a possible D gene (5 bases). CDR1 DFQATT and CDR2 SNEGSKA come from the germline V gene (reference sequence). The CDR3 sequence is 14 residues long. Trimming shortened V by 1 base and J by 3 bases, and 12 bases separated the two germline ends. The CDR3 bases are TGCAGTGCTAGAGCAGGGATAACGGACACTGAAGCTTTCCTT. Amino acids: CSARAGITDTEAFL.

The rearrangement joins TRBV28 to TRBJ2-7; tentatively, D is TRBD2 (6 bases). The CDR3 runs to 15 residues. Deletions cut 3 bases from V and 4 bases from J, with 16 bases between. Germline V gene sequence: CDR1 MDHEN, CDR2 SYDVKM. The CDR3 here is CASSLSGLAGYEQYF. CDR3 nucleotide sequence: TGTGCCAGCAGTTTGAGCGGGCTAGCCGGATACGAGCAGTACTTC. Looking up the rest from reference TRBV28 and TRBJ2-7 gives the full variable domain: DVKVTQSSRYLVKRTGEKVFLECVQDMDHENMFWYRQDPGLGLRLIYFSYDVKMKEKGDIPEGYSVSREKKERFSLILESASTNQTSMYLCASSLSGLAGYEQYFGPGTRLTVT.

This clonotype was recorded many times. This chain links TRBV6-2 or TRBV6-3 with TRBJ2-3; 7 bases are a match to TRBD1. J was trimmed by 0 bases and V by 2 bases; bases with no gene match: 5. Germline V gene lookup returns CDR1 MNHEY and CDR2 SVGEGT. This CDR3 has 16 amino acids. CDR3 in DNA: TGTGCCAGCAGTTACAGGGGGCGGTCTAGCACAGATACGCAGTATTTT. Its translation is CASSYRGRSSTDTQYF.

To note about this clonotype: A much larger clone is a single base away; this may be a read error. The chain links TRBV30 to TRBJ2-7, with TRBD2 matching 11 bases. CDR1 is GTSNPN, CDR2 SVGIG, per germline (reference sequence). There are 15 residues in the CDR3. The CDR3 sequence is CTWSDPGLAVYEQYF. CDR3 DNA: TGTACCTGGAGTGATCCGGGACTAGCGGTCTACGAGCAGTACTTC.

The chain recombines TRBV20-1 with TRBJ2-2, with a weak D call TRBD1 (5 bases). The V end was cut by 6 bases, the J end by 0 bases, with 14 bases between. CDR1 is DFQATT and CDR2 is SNEGSKA in the germline V gene (reference sequence). This CDR3 region has 15 residues. In nucleotides, the CDR3 is TGCAGTGCCCCTCCTACGACAGCGAACACCGGGGAGCTGTTTTTT. It specifies CSAPPTTANTGELFF.

About this clonotype itself: A much larger clonotype is one base distant, so this may be a read error. V and J are TRBV7-6 and TRBJ2-3; 13 nucleotides line up with TRBD2. The CDR3 totals 18 residues. Per the germline V gene, CDR1 is SGHVS and CDR2 is FNYEAQ. The CDR3 DNA reads TGTGCCAGCAGCTTATTACTAGCGGGAGGGCCAGGCACAGATACGCACTATTTT. This translates into CASSLLLAGGPGTDTHYF.

This clonotype appeared many times. The chain joins TRBV5-6 to TRBJ2-7; possibly TRBD1 for D (7 bases). V was clipped by 4 bases and J by 6 bases, with 20 bases between them. Germline V gene lookup returns CDR1 SGHDT and CDR2 YYEEEE. The CDR3 is 15 amino acids. The CDR3 DNA follows: TGTGCCAGCAGCCCACCCGCGGGACAGATGTCCGAGCAGTACTTC. This encodes CASSPPAGQMSEQYF.

Notes on this clonotype: It differs at one base from a far larger clone, so likely a read error. The chain links TRBV6-5 to TRBJ2-1; a possible D gene is TRBD2 (6 bases). Looked up from germline, CDR1 is MNHEY and CDR2 is SVGAGI. This CDR3 region has 16 residues. The V end was cut by 10 bases, the J end by 6 bases, with 25 bases between. This chain's CDR3 is CANETASGVGGNEQFF. The CDR3 DNA reads TGTGCCAACGAAACGGCCTCGGGGGTTGGTGGCAATGAGCAGTTCTTC.

V gene TRBV19 combines with J gene TRBJ2-7, with 10 bases fitting TRBD1. J was trimmed by 0 bases and V by 8 bases; bases with no gene match: 4. This CDR3 has 14 residues. Germline V gene sequence: CDR1 LNHDA, CDR2 SQIVND (reference sequence). CDR3: CASGQGEGSYEQYF. The DNA for the CDR3 is TGTGCCAGTGGACAGGGGGAGGGCTCCTACGAGCAGTACTTC.